This T cell receptor beta chain appears in the sequencing data of a study of long-term antiretroviral therapy in people with HIV. Regarding the study as a whole: Diversity increased after ART yet remained lower than in transplant donor controls.

Survey-level resolution applied to immunoSEQ assay v3.0. Sequencing was performed with immunoSEQ multiplex PCR; in TCRdb, only in-frame clones are kept and a portion is missing. Found here are 24,000 or so clones, 85% to 95% of them singletons; the top ten hold 2% to 2.5%. The CDR3 totals 17 residues. Per germline, CDR1 MGHRA and CDR2 YSYEKL. V dropped 0 bases and J dropped 8; count of bases not matched to a gene: 12. With regard to this clone: What it binds is not known.

The chain combines TRBV4-1 with TRBJ2-1, with 8 bases identical to TRBD2. The sequence came from a woman in her fifties or sixties with HIV. Sequencing was performed on unsorted PBMCs, taken just over 4.8 years after starting antiretroviral therapy. The CDR3 nucleotides are TGCGCCAGCAGCCAAGATAGAGAAGCGGGAGTTAAGGATGAGCAGTTCTTC. This gives the protein CASSQDREAGVKDEQFF.